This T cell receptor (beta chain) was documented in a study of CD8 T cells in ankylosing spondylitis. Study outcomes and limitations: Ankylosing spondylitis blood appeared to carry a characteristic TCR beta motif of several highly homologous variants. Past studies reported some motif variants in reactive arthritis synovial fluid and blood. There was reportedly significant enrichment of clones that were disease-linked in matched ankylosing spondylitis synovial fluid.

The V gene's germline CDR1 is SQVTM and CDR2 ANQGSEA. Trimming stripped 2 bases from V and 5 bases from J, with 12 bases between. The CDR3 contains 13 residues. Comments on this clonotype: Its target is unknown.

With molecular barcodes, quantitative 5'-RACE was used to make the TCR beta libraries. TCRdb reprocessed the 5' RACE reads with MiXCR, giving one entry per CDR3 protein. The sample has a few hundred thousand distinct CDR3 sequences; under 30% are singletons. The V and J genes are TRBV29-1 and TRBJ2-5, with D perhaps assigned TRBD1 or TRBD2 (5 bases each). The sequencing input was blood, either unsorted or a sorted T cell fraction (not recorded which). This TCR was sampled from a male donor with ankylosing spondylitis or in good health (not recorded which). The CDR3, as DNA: TGCAGCGTTGAAAGGGCAGGGACGGAGACCCAGTACTTC. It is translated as CSVERAGTETQYF.